Below, 3 T cell receptor beta chains from the same sample are listed, as sequenced in a study of radiation and T cells in renal cell carcinoma. Here immunoSEQ multiplex PCR was the method, and the copy in TCRdb shows in-frame clones only, minus some. The sample carries some 140,000 clones, roughly 88% recorded once. Time point indicated: baseline pretreatment blood. Treatment reported: 15 Gy SBRT to primary tumor, nephrectomy 4 weeks later. Source: blood, taken from a patient whose treatment included radiotherapy and nephrectomy. The receptors shown here come from a woman aged 45-65 years with renal cell carcinoma.

This rearrangement joins TRBV15 to TRBJ2-7; D call uncertain. Trimming removed 0 bases from V and 6 bases from J, with 15 bases in between. CDR1 is LNHNV and CDR2 is YYDKDF in the germline V gene (reference sequence). The CDR3 is made up of 15 amino acids. CDR3 DNA sequence: TGTGCCACCAGCAGAGATTCCGTGGGGATTGCCGAGCAGTACTTC. Protein: CATSRDSVGIAEQYF.

The chain joins TRBV2 to TRBJ2-3; 9 bases line up with TRBD2. Germline V gene sequence: CDR1 SNHLY, CDR2 FYNNEI. With 2 bases clipped from V and 2 bases from J, the junction kept 8 bases outside the gene matches. The CDR3 contains 17 residues. CDR3 sequence: CASSETPPSGDTDTQYF. The DNA for the CDR3 is TGTGCCAGCAGTGAAACCCCTCCTAGCGGGGACACAGATACGCAGTATTTT.

V is TRBV4-1 and J is TRBJ1-4; 7 bases are shared with TRBD1. J was trimmed by 4 bases and V by 1 base; bases with no gene match: 3. This CDR3 contains 15 residues. Per germline, CDR1 MGHRA and CDR2 YSYEKL. CDR3 protein: CASSQVGQINEKLFF. The CDR3, as DNA: TGCGCCAGCAGCCAAGTGGGACAGATTAATGAAAAACTGTTTTTT.